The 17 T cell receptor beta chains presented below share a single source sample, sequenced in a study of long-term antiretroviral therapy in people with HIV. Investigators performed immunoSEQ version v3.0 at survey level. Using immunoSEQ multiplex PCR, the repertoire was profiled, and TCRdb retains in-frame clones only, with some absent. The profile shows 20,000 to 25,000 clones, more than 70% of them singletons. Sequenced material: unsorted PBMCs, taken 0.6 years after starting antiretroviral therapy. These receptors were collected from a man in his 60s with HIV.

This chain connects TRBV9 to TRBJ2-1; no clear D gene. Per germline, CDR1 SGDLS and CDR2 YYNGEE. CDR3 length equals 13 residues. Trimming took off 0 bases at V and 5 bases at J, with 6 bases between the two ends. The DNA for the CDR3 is TGTGCCAGCAGCGTAGTCTTGGACAATGAGCAGTTCTTC. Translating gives CASSVVLDNEQFF.

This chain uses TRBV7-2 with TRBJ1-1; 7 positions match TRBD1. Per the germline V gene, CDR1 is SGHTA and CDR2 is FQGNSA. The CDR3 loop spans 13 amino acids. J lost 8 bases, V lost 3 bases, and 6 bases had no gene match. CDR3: CASSFNRGQEAFF. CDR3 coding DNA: TGTGCCAGCAGCTTTAATCGGGGACAGGAAGCTTTCTTT.

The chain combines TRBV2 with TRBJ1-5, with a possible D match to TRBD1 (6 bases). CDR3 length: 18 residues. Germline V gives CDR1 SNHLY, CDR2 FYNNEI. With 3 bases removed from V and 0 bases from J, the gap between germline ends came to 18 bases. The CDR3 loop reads CASSDGIRTVDSNQPQHF. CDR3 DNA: TGTGCCAGCAGTGACGGTATAAGGACAGTCGATAGCAATCAGCCCCAGCATTTT.

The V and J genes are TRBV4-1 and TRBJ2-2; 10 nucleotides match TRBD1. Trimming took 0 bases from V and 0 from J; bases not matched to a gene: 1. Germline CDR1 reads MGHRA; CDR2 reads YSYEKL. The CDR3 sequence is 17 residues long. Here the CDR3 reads CASSQEGTGANTGELFF. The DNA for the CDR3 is TGCGCCAGCAGCCAAGAGGGGACAGGGGCGAACACCGGGGAGCTGTTTTTT.

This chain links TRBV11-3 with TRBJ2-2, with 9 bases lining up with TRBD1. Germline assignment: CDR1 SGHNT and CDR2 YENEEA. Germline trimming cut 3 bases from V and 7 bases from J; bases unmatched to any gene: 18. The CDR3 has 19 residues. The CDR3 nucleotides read TGTGCCAGCAGCTTGGACGGGACAGGGAACCGTCGGATCGTCGGGGAGCTGTTTTTT. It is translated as CASSLDGTGNRRIVGELFF. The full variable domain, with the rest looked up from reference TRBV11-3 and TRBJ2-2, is EAGVVQSPRYKIIEKKQPVAFWCNPISGHNTLYWYLQNLGQGPELLIRYENEEAVDDSQLPKDRFSAERLKGVDSTLKIQPAELGDSAVYLCASSLDGTGNRRIVGELFFGEGSRLTVL.

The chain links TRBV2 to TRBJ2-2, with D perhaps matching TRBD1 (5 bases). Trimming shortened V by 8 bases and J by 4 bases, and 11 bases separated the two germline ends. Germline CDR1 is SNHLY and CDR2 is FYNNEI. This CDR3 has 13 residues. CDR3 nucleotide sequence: TGTGCCAGCGCGCCAGGGCCCACCGGGGAGCTGTTTTTT. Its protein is CASAPGPTGELFF.

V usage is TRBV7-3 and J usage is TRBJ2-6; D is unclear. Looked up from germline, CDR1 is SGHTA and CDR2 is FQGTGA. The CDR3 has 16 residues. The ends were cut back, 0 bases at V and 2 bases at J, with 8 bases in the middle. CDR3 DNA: TGTGCCAGCAGCTTAACTTGGGGTCCTGGGGCCAACGTCCTGACTTTC. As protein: CASSLTWGPGANVLTF.

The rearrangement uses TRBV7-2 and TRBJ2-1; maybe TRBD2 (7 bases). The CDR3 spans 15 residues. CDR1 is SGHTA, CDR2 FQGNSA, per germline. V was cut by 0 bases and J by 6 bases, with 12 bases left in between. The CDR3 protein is CASSLAGGPFNEQFF. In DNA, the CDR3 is TGTGCCAGCAGCTTAGCGGGGGGGCCATTCAATGAGCAGTTCTTC.

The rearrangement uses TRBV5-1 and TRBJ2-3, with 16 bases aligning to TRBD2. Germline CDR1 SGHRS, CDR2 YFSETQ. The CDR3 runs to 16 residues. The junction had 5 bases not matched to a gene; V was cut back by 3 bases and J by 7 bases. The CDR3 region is CASSSGTSGGAYTQYF. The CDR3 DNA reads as TGCGCCAGCAGCTCGGGGACTAGCGGGGGGGCGTATACGCAGTATTTT.

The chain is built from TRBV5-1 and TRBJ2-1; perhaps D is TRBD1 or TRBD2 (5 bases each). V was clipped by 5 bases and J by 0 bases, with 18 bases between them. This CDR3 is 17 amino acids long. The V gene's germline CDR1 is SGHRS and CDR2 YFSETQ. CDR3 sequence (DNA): TGCGCCAGCAGGGGGACCTCTACGGGCTACTCCTACAATGAGCAGTTCTTC. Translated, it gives CASRGTSTGYSYNEQFF. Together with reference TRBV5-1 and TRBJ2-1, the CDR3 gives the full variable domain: KAGVTQTPRYLIKTRGQQVTLSCSPISGHRSVSWYQQTPGQGLQFLFEYFSETQRNKGNFPGRFSGRQFSNSRSEMNVSTLELGDSALYLCASRGTSTGYSYNEQFFGPGTRLTVL.

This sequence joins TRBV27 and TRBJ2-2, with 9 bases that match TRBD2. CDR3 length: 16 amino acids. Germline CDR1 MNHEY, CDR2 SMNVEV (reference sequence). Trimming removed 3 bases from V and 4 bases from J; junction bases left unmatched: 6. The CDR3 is CASSFDSGGLTGELFF. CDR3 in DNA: TGTGCCAGCAGTTTTGATAGCGGGGGCCTCACCGGGGAGCTGTTTTTT.

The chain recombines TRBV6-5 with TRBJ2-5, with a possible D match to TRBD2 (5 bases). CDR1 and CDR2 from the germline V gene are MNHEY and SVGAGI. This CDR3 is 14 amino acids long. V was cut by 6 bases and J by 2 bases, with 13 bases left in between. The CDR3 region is CASRKPGVQETQYF. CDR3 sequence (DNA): TGTGCCAGCAGGAAGCCCGGGGTGCAAGAGACCCAGTACTTC.

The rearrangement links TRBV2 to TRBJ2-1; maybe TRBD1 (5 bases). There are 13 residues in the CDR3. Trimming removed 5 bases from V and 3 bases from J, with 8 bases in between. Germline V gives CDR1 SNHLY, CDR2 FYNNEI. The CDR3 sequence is CASSTTVYNEQFF. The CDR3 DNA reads TGTGCCAGCAGTACGACAGTCTACAATGAGCAGTTCTTC.

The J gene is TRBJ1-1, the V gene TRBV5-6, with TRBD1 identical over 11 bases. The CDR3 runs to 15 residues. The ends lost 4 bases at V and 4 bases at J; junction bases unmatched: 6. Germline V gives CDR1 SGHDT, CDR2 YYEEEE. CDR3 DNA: TGTGCCAGCAGCAGCCGGGACAGGGGGAGCACTGAAGCTTTCTTT. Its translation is CASSSRDRGSTEAFF.

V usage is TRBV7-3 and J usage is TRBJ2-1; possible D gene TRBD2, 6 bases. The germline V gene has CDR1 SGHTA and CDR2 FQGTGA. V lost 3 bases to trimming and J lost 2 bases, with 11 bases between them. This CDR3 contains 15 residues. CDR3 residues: CASSLRGDTYNEQFF. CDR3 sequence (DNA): TGTGCCAGCAGCTTGCGGGGCGATACCTACAATGAGCAGTTCTTC.

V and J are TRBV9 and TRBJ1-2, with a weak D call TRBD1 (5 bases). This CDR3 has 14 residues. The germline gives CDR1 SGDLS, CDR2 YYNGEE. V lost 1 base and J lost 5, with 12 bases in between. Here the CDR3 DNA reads TGTGCCAGCAGCGTAACGACAGTCCGTTATGGCTACACCTTC. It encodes CASSVTTVRYGYTF. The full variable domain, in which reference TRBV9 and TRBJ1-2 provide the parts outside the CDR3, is DSGVTQTPKHLITATGQRVTLRCSPRSGDLSVYWYQQSLDQGLQFLIQYYNGEERAKGNILERFSAQQFPDLHSELNLSSLELGDSALYFCASSVTTVRYGYTFGSGTRLTVV.

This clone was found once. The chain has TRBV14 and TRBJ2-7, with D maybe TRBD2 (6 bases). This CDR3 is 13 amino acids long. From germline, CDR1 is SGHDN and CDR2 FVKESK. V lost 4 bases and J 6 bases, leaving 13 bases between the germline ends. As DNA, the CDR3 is TGTGCCAGCAGCCTAGGAGGGGTTACCGAGCAGTACTTC. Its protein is CASSLGGVTEQYF.